The source of this TCR beta chain is a study of CXCR3-negative and CXCR3-positive naive CD8 T cells. As for the study in general: Some 140 million TRB reads were obtained in total, which works out to about 1.5 +/- 0.3 million per library.

CDR1 SGHRS and CDR2 YFSETQ come from the germline V gene. The CDR3 contains 12 residues. With regard to this clonotype: What it binds is not known.

UMI-labeled 5' RACE TRB cDNA libraries were prepared from the cells. TCRdb re-called the 5' RACE reads and shows each CDR3 protein once, DNA omitted. In total, the table holds 120,000 to 150,000 distinct CDR3 sequences. Study observations and caveats: Expression of CXCR3 was partially reduced after cryopreservation, and fresh PBMCs were used in most assays. TRB CDR3s were more hydrophobic in CXCR3-positive than in CXCR3-negative naive cells.

This sequence joins TRBV5-1 and TRBJ1-2; the TCRdb call, TRBD1, lacks DNA for checking. This TCR came from a human donor in good health. Some clones in this sample may be carry-over from other donors' samples. Sequencing was performed on naive CXCR3+ CD8+ T cells from blood. Subset of the sample: CD45RO-CCR7+CD27+CD95- naive CD8+ T cells expressing CXCR3 (TNR3+). CDR3 protein: CASREEGDGYTF.